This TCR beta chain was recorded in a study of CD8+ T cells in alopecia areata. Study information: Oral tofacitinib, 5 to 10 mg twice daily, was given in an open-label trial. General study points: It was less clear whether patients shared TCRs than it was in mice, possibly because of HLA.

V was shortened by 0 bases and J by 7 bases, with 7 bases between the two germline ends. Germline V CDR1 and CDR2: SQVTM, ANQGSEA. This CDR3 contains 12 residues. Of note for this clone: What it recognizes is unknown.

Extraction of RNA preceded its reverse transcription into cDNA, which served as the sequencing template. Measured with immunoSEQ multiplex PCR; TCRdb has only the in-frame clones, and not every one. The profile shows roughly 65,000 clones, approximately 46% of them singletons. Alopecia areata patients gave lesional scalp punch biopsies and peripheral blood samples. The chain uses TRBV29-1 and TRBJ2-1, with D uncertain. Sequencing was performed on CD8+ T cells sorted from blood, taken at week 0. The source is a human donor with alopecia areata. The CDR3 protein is CSVEDFHNEQFF. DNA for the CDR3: TGCAGCGTTGAAGATTTCCATAATGAGCAGTTCTTC.